The 10 T cell receptor beta chains presented below share a single source sample, sequenced in a study of cytomegalovirus exposure and HLA in healthy donors. The PCR had 60 Vbeta and 13 Jbeta primers. Clones were sequenced by immunoSEQ multiplex PCR, and TCRdb holds only the in-frame ones, with some missing. This sample has some 140,000 clones; about four fifths occur once, and the top ten carry around 4.8%. Sample: PBMCs. Receptors originate from a man under 40 in good health.

The chain carries TRBV2 and TRBJ2-1; a possible D gene is TRBD2 (5 bases). Trimming took off 3 bases at V and 5 bases at J, with 14 bases between the two ends. The CDR3 has 15 amino acids. Germline CDR1 and CDR2: SNHLY and FYNNEI. The CDR3 nucleotides read TGTGCCAGCAGTGACAGCCTAGCAAACGACAATGAGCAGTTCTTC. Amino acids: CASSDSLANDNEQFF.

The rearrangement links TRBV6-6 to TRBJ2-3, with 8 positions matching TRBD2. The CDR3 loop spans 16 amino acids. After removal of 0 bases from V and 6 bases from J, the junction contained 8 bases not matched to a gene. CDR1 is MNHNY and CDR2 is SVGAGI in the germline V gene (reference sequence). The CDR3 loop reads CASSYSMGLGFDTQYF. The CDR3 coding sequence is TGTGCCAGCAGTTACTCGATGGGACTAGGTTTCGATACGCAGTATTTT.

The chain couples TRBV11-2 to TRBJ1-2, with TRBD1 matching 11 bases. The germline CDR1 and CDR2 sequences are SGHAT and FQNNGV. The trim removed 4 bases at V and 8 bases at J, leaving 6 bases unmatched. The CDR3 spans 14 residues. For the CDR3, the DNA is TGTGCCAGCAGCTCAAGGACAGGGGGCTGGGGCTACACCTTC. It translates to CASSSRTGGWGYTF.

The chain uses TRBV11-3 and TRBJ1-1, with D possibly being TRBD1 (6 bases). The CDR3 has 17 residues. Germline CDR1 and CDR2: SGHNT and YENEEA. V was shortened by 5 bases and J by 0 bases, with 19 bases between the two germline ends. The CDR3: CASSQTLQGFMNTEAFF. DNA of the CDR3: TGTGCCAGCAGCCAAACGTTACAGGGTTTCATGAACACTGAAGCTTTCTTT.

The J gene is TRBJ1-1, the V gene TRBV19; D call uncertain. Germline lookup yields CDR1 LNHDA and CDR2 SQIVND (reference sequence). This CDR3 comprises 15 residues. V dropped 3 bases and J dropped 3 bases, with 14 bases sitting between them. The CDR3 nucleotides are TGTGCCAGTAGTATCTCTTCTATGAGGGACACTGAAGCTTTCTTT. This encodes CASSISSMRDTEAFF.

The J gene is TRBJ2-3, the V gene TRBV6-1, with 7 bases that match TRBD2. The CDR3 consists of 17 residues. The junction had 12 bases not matched to a gene; V was cut back by 2 bases and J by 4 bases. Per the germline V gene, CDR1 is MNHNS and CDR2 is SASEGT. The CDR3 region has the DNA TGTGCCAGCAGTGAAATATCGTGGGAGGGCCCCCCAGATACGCAGTATTTT. Amino acid sequence: CASSEISWEGPPDTQYF.

The chain links TRBV5-4 to TRBJ1-2, with 7 positions matching TRBD1. The length of the CDR3 is 14 residues. Germline lookup yields CDR1 SGHNT and CDR2 YYREEE (reference sequence). With V trimmed by 3 bases and J by 5 bases, 7 bases remained unmatched. CDR3 sequence reads: CASSSGQSLYGYTF. CDR3 bases: TGTGCCAGCAGCTCGGGACAGAGCCTTTATGGCTACACCTTC.

This chain joins TRBV27 and TRBJ2-7; tentatively, D is TRBD1 (5 bases). The V end was cut by 6 bases, the J end by 4 bases, with 28 bases between. The CDR3 runs 18 residues. The germline CDR1 and CDR2 sequences are MNHEY and SMNVEV (reference sequence). Here the CDR3 DNA reads TGTGCCAGCAGAACTGGGGCGGTCACCGTTAGGGATAAATACGAGCAGTACTTC. It is translated as CASRTGAVTVRDKYEQYF.

The count of this clone is one. J is TRBJ1-6 and V is TRBV23-1; 7 positions agree with TRBD1. TRBV23-1 is treated as an ORF (open reading frame) with a function not yet certain. There are 16 residues in the CDR3. Germline trimming cut 2 bases from V and 9 bases from J; bases unmatched to any gene: 10. CDR3 loop: CASSQATGDRGSPLHF. The CDR3 nucleotides read TGCGCCAGCAGTCAAGCCACAGGGGATAGAGGTTCACCCCTCCACTTT.

This clone was recorded once. The same CDR3 also results from other DNA sequences found in this sample. CDR3 DNA: TGTGCCAGCAGCTTAGGGCTAGCGGGGAGCACAGATACGCAGTATTTT. Its protein product is CASSLGLAGSTDTQYF. The V gene is TRBV7-9, the J gene TRBJ2-3; 9 bases agree with TRBD2. CDR1 and CDR2 from the germline V gene are SEHNR and FQNEAQ (reference sequence). The J segment lost 0 bases and the V segment lost 1 base, leaving 2 bases of the junction unmatched. The CDR3 extends over 16 amino acids.